Presented here are 10 T cell receptor beta chains from one specimen sequenced in a study of blood T cell repertoires in COVID-19. Sequencing used immunoSEQ multiplex PCR; TCRdb keeps in-frame clones, though not all of them. The sample lists fewer than 250,000 clones, around 90% occurring once. The sequenced sample consisted of peripheral blood. These TCRs come from a man aged 30 to 39 with COVID-19, enrolled during active disease.

The genes are TRBV7-2 and TRBJ2-5; TRBD2 aligns across 10 bases. The trim removed 1 base at V and 0 bases at J, leaving 2 bases unmatched. The CDR3 sequence is 16 residues long. Germline V lookup: CDR1 SGHTA, CDR2 FQGNSA. This CDR3 reads CASSLGLAGDQETQYF. The CDR3 DNA sequence: TGTGCCAGCAGCTTAGGCCTAGCGGGGGACCAAGAGACCCAGTACTTC.

This chain connects TRBV10-3 to TRBJ1-1; 10 bases match TRBD1. Germline loops: CDR1 ENHRY, CDR2 SYGVKD. The CDR3 length is 15 residues. V shed 6 bases and J 5 bases; nucleotides not matched to a gene: 9. The CDR3 DNA reads as TGTGCCATCAGGGGGACAGGGGCGGGAGGGACTGAAGCTTTCTTT. Translated, it gives CAIRGTGAGGTEAFF.

The chain links TRBV6-5 to TRBJ1-2; TRBD1 matches 7 bases. V lost 8 bases and J lost 6; bases outside the gene matches: 12. CDR1 is MNHEY and CDR2 is SVGAGI in the germline V gene. The CDR3 runs 14 residues. CDR3 loop: CASYTLQGIHGYTF. The CDR3 DNA reads TGTGCCAGCTATACACTACAGGGGATCCATGGCTACACCTTC.

J is TRBJ2-1 and V is TRBV7-3; D possibly corresponds to TRBD2 (5 bases). The CDR3 runs 14 residues. Germline V CDR1 and CDR2: SGHTA, FQGTGA. Trimming pared 5 bases from V and 6 bases from J, leaving 14 bases between. DNA for the CDR3: TGTGCCAGCAGCGAGGCGCAGCGGCGCAATGAGCAGTTCTTC. Translation: CASSEAQRRNEQFF.

CDR3 sequence: CASSPYSGQGFAGANVLTF. The DNA for the CDR3 is TGTGCCAGCAGTCCCTACTCGGGACAGGGCTTCGCTGGGGCCAACGTCCTGACTTTC. The chain is built from TRBV27 and TRBJ2-6, with 9 bases identical to TRBD1. The germline V gene has CDR1 MNHEY and CDR2 SMNVEV (reference sequence). The V and J ends lost 5 bases and 2 bases, in that order; junction bases with no gene match: 13. The CDR3 loop spans 19 amino acids. Supplemented by reference TRBV27 and TRBJ2-6, the full variable domain reads EAQVTQNPRYLITVTGKKLTVTCSQNMNHEYMSWYRQDPGLGLRQIYYSMNVEVTDKGDVPEGYKVSRKEKRNFPLILESPSPNQTSLYFCASSPYSGQGFAGANVLTFGAGSRLTVL.

V usage is TRBV7-2 and J usage is TRBJ1-1; 8 bases line up with TRBD1. After removal of 2 bases from V and 0 bases from J, the junction contained 8 bases not matched to a gene. CDR1 is SGHTA and CDR2 is FQGNSA in the germline V gene. The CDR3 runs 17 residues. CDR3 nucleotides: TGTGCCAGCAGCTTAATTCCCGGGACAGGACTGAACACTGAAGCTTTCTTT. Translated: CASSLIPGTGLNTEAFF.

The table lists this clone with a count of one. V and J are TRBV7-2 and TRBJ2-1; D not resolved. The length of the CDR3 is 12 residues. Trimming left V 2 bases short and J 5 bases short, with 4 bases between. CDR1 and CDR2 from the germline V gene are SGHTA and FQGNSA. The CDR3 nucleotides read TGTGCCAGCAGCTTAAACAACAATGAGCAGTTCTTC. This encodes CASSLNNNEQFF.

The V gene is TRBV5-4, the J gene TRBJ1-2; D is ambiguous. This CDR3 is 13 amino acids long. Germline-derived CDR1 and CDR2 are SGHNT and YYREEE (reference sequence). The V and J ends lost 0 bases and 5 bases respectively, with 8 bases between them. The CDR3, as DNA: TGTGCCAGCAGCTTGGACGGAGTATATGGCTACACCTTC. This codes for CASSLDGVYGYTF.

The J gene is TRBJ1-1, the V gene TRBV29-1; D is undetermined. The V end was cut by 6 bases, the J end by 7 bases, with 15 bases between. The CDR3 length is 12 residues. In germline, CDR1 is SQVTM, CDR2 ANQGSEA. The CDR3 bases are TGCAGCGTCGGCGGGAACGGAGGTGAAGCTTTCTTT. Translated, it gives CSVGGNGGEAFF. The entire variable domain, with the rest obtained from reference TRBV29-1 and TRBJ1-1, is as follows: SAVISQKPSRDICQRGTSLTIQCQVDSQVTMMFWYRQQPGQSLTLIATANQGSEATYESGFVIDKFPISRPNLTFSTLTVSNMSPEDSSIYLCSVGGNGGEAFFGQGTRLTVV.

This clone was seen just once. The rearrangement links TRBV6-5 to TRBJ1-5; D is undetermined. Per germline, CDR1 MNHEY and CDR2 SVGAGI. With 5 bases removed from V and 6 bases from J, the gap between germline ends came to 14 bases. There are 14 residues in the CDR3. The CDR3 spells CASSPGRLVQPQHF. The CDR3 nucleotides are TGTGCCAGCAGTCCCGGGAGGTTAGTTCAGCCCCAGCATTTT.